The clone carrying this T cell receptor beta chain has a handful of counts. A J-beta primer mix and a sample-barcoded 5' primer were used in a second PCR of roughly 6 to 11 cycles. Carrying 12 random nucleotides, a template-switch adaptor labeled each individual cDNA molecule. MiXCR, run by TCRdb on the 5' RACE reads, gives a single entry per CDR3 protein. Of about 970,000 distinct CDR3 sequences in the sample, just over 50% are singletons; the top ten hold about a fifth. This record belongs to a study of blood T cells in healthy people across ages. The individuals who served as donors were healthy Caucasians living in Russia, aged about 6 to 100. Per sample, a minimum of 6 million PBMCs were isolated. Extractions gave at least 5 micrograms of total RNA per sample. The receptor comes from a woman aged 55-75 years in good health. The sequenced material came from blood.

CDR3 DNA: TGTGCCAGCAGCCAAGATTCTCGGCGGACGGTGTACTTC. This gives the protein CASSQDSRRTVYF. The rearrangement links TRBV14 to TRBJ2-7, with D unclear. The CDR3 totals 13 residues. V was clipped by 0 bases and J by 12 bases, with 15 bases between them. CDR1 SGHDN and CDR2 FVKESK come from the germline V gene.